This T cell receptor (beta chain) was captured by sequencing in a study of breast tumors, draining lymph nodes, adjacent tissues. One entry per CDR3 protein results from TCRdb running MiXCR on the multiplex PCR reads. The table shows approximately 22,000 distinct CDR3 sequences, with approximately 31% occurring only once. Findings and limits, study-wide: Tumor T cell lymph node origin was a supported hypothesis, not proven. Luminal-like breast cancer showed significantly higher tumor–nontumor repertoire similarity than basal-like. Tumor TCR diversity was below lymph nodes but above nontumor tissue. Data fit most tumor T cells coming from lymph node, expanding in tumor.

This clonotype was picked up many times. The antigen is not known. The germline V gene encodes CDR1 DFQATT and CDR2 SNEGSKA (reference sequence). This CDR3 is built from 16 residues. Trimming took off 5 bases at V and 0 bases at J, with 17 bases between the two ends. Material: breast tumor tissue. The source is a female donor with breast cancer. Some clones in this sample may be carry-over from other donors' samples. The gene calls are TRBV20-1 and TRBJ1-5, with D tentatively TRBD1 (5 bases). The DNA of the CDR3 is TGCAGTGCTCTTCCGGGGGGGACCTATAGCAATCAGCCCCAGCATTTT. It encodes CSALPGGTYSNQPQHF.